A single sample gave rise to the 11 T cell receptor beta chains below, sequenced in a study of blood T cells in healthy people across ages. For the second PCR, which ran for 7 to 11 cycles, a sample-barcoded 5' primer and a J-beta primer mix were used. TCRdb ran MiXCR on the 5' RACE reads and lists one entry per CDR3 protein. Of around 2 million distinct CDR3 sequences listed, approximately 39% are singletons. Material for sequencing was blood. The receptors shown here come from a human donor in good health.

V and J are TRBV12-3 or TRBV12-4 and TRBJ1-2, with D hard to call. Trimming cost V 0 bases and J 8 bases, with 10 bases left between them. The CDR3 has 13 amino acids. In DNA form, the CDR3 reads TGTGCCAGCAGTTTAGCCCGAAGGTTCGGCTACACCTTC. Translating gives CASSLARRFGYTF.

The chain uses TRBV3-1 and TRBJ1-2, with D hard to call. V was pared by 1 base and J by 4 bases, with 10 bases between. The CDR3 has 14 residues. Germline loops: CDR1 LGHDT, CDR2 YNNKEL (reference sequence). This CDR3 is CASSQAMGGYGYTF. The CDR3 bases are TGTGCCAGCAGCCAAGCTATGGGTGGCTATGGCTACACCTTC.

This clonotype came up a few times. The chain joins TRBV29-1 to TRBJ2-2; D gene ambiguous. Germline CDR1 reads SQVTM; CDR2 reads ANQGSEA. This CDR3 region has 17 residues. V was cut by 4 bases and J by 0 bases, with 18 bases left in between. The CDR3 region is CSVGPTPPKANTGELFF. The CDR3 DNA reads TGCAGCGTTGGACCTACTCCACCCAAGGCGAACACCGGGGAGCTGTTTTTT.

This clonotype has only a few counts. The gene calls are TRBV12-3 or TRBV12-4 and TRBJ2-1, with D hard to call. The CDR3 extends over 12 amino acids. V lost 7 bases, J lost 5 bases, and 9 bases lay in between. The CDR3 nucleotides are TGTGCCAGCACTCGCCTAGACAATGAGCAGTTCTTC. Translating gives CASTRLDNEQFF.

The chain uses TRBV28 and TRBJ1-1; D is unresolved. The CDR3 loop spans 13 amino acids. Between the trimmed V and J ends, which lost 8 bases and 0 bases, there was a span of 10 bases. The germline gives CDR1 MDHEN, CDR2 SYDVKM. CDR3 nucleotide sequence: TGTGCCAGCTCCTCTCCGATGAACACTGAAGCTTTCTTT. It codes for CASSSPMNTEAFF.

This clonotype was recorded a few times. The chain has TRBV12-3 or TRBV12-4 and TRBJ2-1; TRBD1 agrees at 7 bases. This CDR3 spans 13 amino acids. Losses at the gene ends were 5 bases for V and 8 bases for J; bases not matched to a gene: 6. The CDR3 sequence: CASSPRGGYEQFF. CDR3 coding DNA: TGTGCCAGCAGTCCCCGAGGGGGCTATGAGCAGTTCTTC.

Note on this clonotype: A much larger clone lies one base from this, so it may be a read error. The CDR3, as DNA: TGTGCCGGCAGCCAAGAGGCCGGGATCTCCTACGAGCAGTACTTC. It encodes CAGSQEAGISYEQYF. The rearrangement uses TRBV4-2 and TRBJ2-7; D possibly corresponds to TRBD2 (5 bases). The germline gives CDR1 LGHNA, CDR2 YNFKEQ. This CDR3 spans 15 amino acids.

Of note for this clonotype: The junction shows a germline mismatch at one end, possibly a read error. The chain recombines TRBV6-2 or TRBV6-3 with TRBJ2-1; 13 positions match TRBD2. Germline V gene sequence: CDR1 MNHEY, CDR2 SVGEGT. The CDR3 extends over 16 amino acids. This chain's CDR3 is CAGSSLGLAGMDEQFF. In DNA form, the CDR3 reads TGTGCCGGCAGCTCCCTGGGACTAGCGGGGATGGATGAGCAGTTCTTC.

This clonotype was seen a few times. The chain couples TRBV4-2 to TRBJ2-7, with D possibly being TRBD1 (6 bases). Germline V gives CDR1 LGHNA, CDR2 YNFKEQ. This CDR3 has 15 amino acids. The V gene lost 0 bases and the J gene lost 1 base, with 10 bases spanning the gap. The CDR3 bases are TGTGCCAGCAGCCAAGAGTGGGACACTTCCTACGAGCAGTACTTC. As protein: CASSQEWDTSYEQYF.

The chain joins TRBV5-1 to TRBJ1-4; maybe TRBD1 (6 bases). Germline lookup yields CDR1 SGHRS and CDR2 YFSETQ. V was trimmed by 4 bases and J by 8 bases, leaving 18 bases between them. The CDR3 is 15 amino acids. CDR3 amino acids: CASSTQQGLEEKLFF. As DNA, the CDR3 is TGCGCCAGCAGCACCCAACAGGGTTTGGAGGAAAAACTGTTTTTT.

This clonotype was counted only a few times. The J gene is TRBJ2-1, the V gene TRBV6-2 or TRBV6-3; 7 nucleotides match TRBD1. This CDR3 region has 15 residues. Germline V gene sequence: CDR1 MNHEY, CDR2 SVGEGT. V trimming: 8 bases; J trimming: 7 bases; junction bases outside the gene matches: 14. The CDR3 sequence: CASCEDRAIKNEQFF. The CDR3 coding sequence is TGTGCCAGCTGTGAAGACAGGGCTATTAAAAATGAGCAGTTCTTC.